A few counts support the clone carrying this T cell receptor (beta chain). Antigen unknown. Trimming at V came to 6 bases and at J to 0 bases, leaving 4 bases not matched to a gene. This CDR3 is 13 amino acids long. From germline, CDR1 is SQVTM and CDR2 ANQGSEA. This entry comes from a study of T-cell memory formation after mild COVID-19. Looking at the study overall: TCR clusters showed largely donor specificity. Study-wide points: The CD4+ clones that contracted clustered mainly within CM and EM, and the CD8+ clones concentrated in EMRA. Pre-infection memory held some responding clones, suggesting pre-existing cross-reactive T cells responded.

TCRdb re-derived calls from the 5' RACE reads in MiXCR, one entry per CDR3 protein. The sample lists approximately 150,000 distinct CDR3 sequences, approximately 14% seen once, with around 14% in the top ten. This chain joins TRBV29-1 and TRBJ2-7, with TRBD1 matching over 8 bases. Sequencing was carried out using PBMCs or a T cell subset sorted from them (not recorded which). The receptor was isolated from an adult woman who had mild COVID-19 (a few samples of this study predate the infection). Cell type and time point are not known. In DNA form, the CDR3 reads TGCAGCGTGACAGGGGCCCTCTCCTACGAGCAGTACTTC. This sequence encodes CSVTGALSYEQYF.